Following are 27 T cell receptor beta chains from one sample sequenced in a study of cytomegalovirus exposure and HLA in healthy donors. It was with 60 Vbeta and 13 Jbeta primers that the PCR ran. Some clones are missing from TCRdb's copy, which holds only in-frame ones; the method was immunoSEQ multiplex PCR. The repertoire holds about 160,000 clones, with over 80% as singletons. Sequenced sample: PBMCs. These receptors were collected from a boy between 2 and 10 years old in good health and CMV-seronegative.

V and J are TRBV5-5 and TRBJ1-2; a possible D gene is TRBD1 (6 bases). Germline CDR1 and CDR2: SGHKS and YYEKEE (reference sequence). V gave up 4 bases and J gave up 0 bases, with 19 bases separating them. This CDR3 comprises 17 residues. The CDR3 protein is CASSLGTGQGTNYGYTF. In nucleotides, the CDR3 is TGTGCCAGCAGCCTCGGAACAGGGCAAGGGACTAACTATGGCTACACCTTC. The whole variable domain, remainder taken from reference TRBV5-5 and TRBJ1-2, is DAGVTQSPTHLIKTRGQQVTLRCSPISGHKSVSWYQQVLGQGPQFIFQYYEKEERGRGNFPDRFSARQFPNYSSELNVNALLLGDSALYLCASSLGTGQGTNYGYTFGSGTRLTVV.

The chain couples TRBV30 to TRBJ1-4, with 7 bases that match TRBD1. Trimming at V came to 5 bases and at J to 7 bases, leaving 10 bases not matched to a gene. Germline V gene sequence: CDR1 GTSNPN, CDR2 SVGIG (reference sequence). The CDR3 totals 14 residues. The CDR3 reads CAWVSTGMAEKLFF. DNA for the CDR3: TGTGCCTGGGTTTCGACAGGGATGGCTGAAAAACTGTTTTTT. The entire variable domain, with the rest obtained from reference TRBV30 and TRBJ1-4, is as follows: SQTIHQWPATLVQPVGSPLSLECTVEGTSNPNLYWYRQAAGRGLQLLFYSVGIGQISSEVPQNLSASRPQDRQFILSSKKLLLSDSGFYLCAWVSTGMAEKLFFGSGTQLSVL.

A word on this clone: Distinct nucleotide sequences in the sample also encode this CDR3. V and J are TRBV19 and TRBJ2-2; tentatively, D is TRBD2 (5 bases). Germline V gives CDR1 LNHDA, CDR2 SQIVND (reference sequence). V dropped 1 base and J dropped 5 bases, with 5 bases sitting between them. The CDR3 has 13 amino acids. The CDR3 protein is CASSIGGTGELFF. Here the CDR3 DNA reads TGTGCCAGTAGTATAGGAGGGACCGGGGAGCTGTTTTTT.

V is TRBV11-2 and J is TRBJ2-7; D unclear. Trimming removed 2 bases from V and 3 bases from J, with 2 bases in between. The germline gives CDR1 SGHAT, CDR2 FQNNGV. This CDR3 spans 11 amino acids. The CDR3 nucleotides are TGTGCCAGCAGCTTATACTACGAGCAGTACGTC. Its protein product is CASSLYYEQYV.

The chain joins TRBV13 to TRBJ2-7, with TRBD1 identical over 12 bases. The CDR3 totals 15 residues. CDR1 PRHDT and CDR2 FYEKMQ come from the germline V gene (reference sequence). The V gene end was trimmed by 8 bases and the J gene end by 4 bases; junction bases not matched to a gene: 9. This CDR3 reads CASSGGDRGLYEQYF. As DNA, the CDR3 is TGTGCCAGCTCCGGGGGGGACAGGGGGCTATACGAGCAGTACTTC.

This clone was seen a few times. DNA for the CDR3: TGTGCCAGCAGCTTGAAGACAGGGGGCATTTCACCCCTCCACTTT. Amino acids: CASSLKTGGISPLHF. The chain carries TRBV7-2 and TRBJ1-6, with TRBD1 matching 10 bases. The CDR3 contains 15 residues. Germline-derived CDR1 and CDR2 are SGHTA and FQGNSA. Germline trimming cut 3 bases from V and 9 bases from J; bases unmatched to any gene: 5.

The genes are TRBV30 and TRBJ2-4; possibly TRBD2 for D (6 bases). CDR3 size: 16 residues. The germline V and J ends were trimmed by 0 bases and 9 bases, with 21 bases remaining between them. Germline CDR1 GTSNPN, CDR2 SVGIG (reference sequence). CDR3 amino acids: CAWSVWRSSPGGIQYF. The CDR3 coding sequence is TGTGCCTGGAGTGTATGGAGGTCCTCACCCGGGGGCATTCAGTACTTC.

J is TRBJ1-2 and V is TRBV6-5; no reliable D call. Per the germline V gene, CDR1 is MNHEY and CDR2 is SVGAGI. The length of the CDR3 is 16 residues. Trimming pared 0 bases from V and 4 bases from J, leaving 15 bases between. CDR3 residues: CASSYSTTGLGYGYTF. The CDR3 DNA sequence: TGTGCCAGCAGTTACTCGACCACGGGGTTGGGCTATGGCTACACCTTC.

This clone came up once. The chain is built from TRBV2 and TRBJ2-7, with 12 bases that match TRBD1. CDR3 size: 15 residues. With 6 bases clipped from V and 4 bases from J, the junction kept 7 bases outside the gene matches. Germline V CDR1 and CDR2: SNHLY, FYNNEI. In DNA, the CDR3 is TGTGCCAGCAGGGGGACAGGGGGCCGGAATTACGAGCAGTACTTC. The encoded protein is CASRGTGGRNYEQYF.

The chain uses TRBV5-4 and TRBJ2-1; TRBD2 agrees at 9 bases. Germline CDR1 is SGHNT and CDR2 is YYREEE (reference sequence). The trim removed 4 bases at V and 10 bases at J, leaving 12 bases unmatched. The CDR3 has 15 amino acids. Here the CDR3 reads CASSEWREGLGEQFF. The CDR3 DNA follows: TGTGCCAGCAGCGAGTGGCGGGAGGGCCTGGGGGAGCAGTTCTTC.

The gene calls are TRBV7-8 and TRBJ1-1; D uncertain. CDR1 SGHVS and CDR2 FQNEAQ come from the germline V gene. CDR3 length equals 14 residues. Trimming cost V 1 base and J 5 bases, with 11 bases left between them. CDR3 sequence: CASSLGIGGTEAFF. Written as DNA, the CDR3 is TGTGCCAGCAGCTTAGGTATCGGAGGGACTGAAGCTTTCTTT.

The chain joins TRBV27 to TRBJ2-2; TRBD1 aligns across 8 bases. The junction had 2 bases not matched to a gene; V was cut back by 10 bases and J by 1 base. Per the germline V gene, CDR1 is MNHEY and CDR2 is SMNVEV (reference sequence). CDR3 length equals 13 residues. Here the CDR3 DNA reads TGTGCCACCGGGACAGGGAACACCGGGGAGCTGTTTTTT. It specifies CATGTGNTGELFF.

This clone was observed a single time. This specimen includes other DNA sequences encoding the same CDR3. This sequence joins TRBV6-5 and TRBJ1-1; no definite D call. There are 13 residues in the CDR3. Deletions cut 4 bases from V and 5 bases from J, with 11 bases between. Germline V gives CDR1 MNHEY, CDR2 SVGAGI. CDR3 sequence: CASSSTASTEAFF. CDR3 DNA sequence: TGTGCCAGCAGTTCAACAGCCAGTACTGAAGCTTTCTTT.

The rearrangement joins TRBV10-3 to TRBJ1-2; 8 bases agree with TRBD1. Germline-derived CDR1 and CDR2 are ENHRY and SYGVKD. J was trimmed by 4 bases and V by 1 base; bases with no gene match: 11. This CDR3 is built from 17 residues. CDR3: CAISELFEAGGIYGYTF. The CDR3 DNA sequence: TGTGCCATCAGTGAGTTGTTTGAGGCAGGGGGCATCTATGGCTACACCTTC.

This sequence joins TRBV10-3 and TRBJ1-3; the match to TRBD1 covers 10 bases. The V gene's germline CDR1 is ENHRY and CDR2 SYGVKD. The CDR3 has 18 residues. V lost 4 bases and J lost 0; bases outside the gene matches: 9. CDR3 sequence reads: CAISAGTGATSSGNTIYF. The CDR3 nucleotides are TGTGCCATCAGTGCCGGGACAGGGGCTACGAGCTCTGGAAACACCATATATTTT.

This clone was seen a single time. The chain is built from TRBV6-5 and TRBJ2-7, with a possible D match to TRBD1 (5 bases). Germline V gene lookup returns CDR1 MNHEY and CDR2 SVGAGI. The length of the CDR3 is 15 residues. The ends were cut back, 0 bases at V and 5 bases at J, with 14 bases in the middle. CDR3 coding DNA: TGTGCCAGCAGTTACTCATTCCAGGGTAGTCACGAGCAGTACTTC. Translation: CASSYSFQGSHEQYF.

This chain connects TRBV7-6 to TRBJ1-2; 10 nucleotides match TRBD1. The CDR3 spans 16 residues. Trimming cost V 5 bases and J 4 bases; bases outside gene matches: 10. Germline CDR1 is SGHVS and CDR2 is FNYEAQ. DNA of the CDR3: TGTGCCAGCAGCCTATACGGTGGACAGGGGGGCTATGGCTACACCTTC. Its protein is CASSLYGGQGGYGYTF.

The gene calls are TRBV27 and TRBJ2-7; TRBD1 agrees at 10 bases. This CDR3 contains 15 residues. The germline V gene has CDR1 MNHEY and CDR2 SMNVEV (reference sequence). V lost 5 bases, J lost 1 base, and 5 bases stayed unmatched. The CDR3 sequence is CASSDPGQGSYEQYF. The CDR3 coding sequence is TGTGCCAGCAGTGACCCGGGACAGGGGTCCTACGAGCAGTACTTC.

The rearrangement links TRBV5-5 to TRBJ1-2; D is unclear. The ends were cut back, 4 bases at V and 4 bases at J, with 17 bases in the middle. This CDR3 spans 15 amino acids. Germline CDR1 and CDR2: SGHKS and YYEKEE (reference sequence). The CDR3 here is CASSLPQEKGYGYTF. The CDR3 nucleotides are TGTGCCAGCAGCCTCCCGCAGGAAAAAGGCTATGGCTACACCTTC.

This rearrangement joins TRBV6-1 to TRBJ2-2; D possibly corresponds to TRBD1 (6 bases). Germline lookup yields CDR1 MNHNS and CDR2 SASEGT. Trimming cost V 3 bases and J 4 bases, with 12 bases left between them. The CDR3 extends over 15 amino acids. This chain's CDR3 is CASSDIQGRTGELFF. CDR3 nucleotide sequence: TGTGCCAGCAGTGACATACAGGGTCGCACCGGGGAGCTGTTTTTT.

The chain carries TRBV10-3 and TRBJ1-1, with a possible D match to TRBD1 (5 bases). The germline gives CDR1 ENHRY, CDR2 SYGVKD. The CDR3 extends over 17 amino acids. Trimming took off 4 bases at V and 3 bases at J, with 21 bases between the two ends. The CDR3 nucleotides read TGTGCCATCAGTGGAATTCGGACAATAGGAAGTCACACTGAAGCTTTCTTT. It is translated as CAISGIRTIGSHTEAFF.

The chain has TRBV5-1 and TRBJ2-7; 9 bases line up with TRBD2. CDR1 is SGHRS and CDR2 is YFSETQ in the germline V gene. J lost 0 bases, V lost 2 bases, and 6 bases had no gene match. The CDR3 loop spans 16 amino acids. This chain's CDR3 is CASSLLAGVDSYEQYF. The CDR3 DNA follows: TGCGCCAGCAGCTTATTAGCGGGAGTGGACTCCTACGAGCAGTACTTC.

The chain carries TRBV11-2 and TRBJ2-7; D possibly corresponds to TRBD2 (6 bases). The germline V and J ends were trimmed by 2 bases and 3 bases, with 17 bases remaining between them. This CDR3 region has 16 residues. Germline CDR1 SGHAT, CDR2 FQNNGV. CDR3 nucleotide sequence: TGTGCCAGCAGCTTATCTTATGTCGGGAGTTTCTACGAGCAGTACTTC. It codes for CASSLSYVGSFYEQYF.

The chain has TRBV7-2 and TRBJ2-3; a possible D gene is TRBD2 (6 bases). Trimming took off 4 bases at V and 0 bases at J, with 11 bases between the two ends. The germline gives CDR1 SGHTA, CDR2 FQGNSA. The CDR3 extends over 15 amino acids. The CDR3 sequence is CASSSPGLSTDTQYF. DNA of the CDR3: TGTGCCAGCAGCTCCCCGGGACTTAGCACAGATACGCAGTATTTT.

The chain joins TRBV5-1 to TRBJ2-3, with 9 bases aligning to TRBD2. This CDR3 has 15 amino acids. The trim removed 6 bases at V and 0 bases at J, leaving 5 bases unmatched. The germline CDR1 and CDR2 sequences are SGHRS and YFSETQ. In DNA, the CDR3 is TGCGCCAGCACCTGGAGCGGGGGGAGCACAGATACGCAGTATTTT. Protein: CASTWSGGSTDTQYF.

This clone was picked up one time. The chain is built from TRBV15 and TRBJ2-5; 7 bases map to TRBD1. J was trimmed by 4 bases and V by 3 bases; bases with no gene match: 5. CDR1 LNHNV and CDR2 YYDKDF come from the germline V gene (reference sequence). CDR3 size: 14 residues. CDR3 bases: TGTGCCACCAGCAGGGCCGGGACAGCAGAGACCCAGTACTTC. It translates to CATSRAGTAETQYF.

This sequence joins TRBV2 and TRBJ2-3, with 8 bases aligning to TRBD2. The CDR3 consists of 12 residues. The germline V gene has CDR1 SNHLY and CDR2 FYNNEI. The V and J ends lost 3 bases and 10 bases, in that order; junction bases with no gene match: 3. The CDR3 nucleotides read TGTGCCAGCAGTGAGGGACTAGGGCCGCAGTATTTT. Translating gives CASSEGLGPQYF.